This record looks at one T cell receptor beta chain sequence and its context. The data originate from a study of blood T cell repertoires in COVID-19. Whole-study context: Researchers got acute and convalescent COVID-19 samples from the United States, Italy and Spain. The analysed material was cDNA or gDNA that came from T cells, B-cell-depleted T cells, or PBMCs.

This CDR3 contains 16 residues. Germline CDR1 reads LNHDA; CDR2 reads SQIVND (reference sequence). Trimming removed 2 bases at V and 0 bases at J, with 12 bases between. In the authors' workflow: Reference gene primer amplification gave nucleated cell count estimates. Profiling relied on immunoSEQ multiplex PCR, and the TCRdb table lists in-frame clones only, not all of them. V and J calls and clone size are those listed in that table; D and trimming were worked out from the DNA. The sample consists of about 140,000 clones, over 60% of them appearing once. Material: peripheral blood. This chain links TRBV19 with TRBJ2-3; D is unresolved. The sequence came from a woman older than 75 with active or convalescent COVID-19. CDR3 bases: TGTGCCAGTAGTATATCAGGTCTAACTAGCACAGATACGCAGTATTTT. This encodes CASSISGLTSTDTQYF.